This T cell receptor (beta chain) was retrieved from a study of CD8 T cells in ankylosing spondylitis. Findings and caveats of the study: The clones that were linked to disease were reported to be significantly enriched in matched synovial fluid samples from ankylosing spondylitis patients. Characteristic of ankylosing spondylitis blood, it appeared, was a TCR beta motif comprising eight highly homologous variants. A subset of motif variants has previously been described in the synovial fluid and blood of reactive arthritis.

This clonotype occurred many times. The antigen remains unidentified. Germline V gene data show CDR1 as SEHNR and CDR2 as FQNEAQ (reference sequence). This CDR3 spans 14 amino acids. V dropped 5 bases and J dropped 2 bases, with 12 bases sitting between them. Using quantitative 5'-RACE with molecular barcodes, the authors made TCR beta libraries. TCRdb reprocessed the 5' RACE reads with MiXCR, giving one entry per CDR3 protein. This table holds fewer than 250,000 distinct CDR3 sequences, roughly a tenth found once. Sequenced: blood, either unsorted or a sorted T cell fraction (not recorded which). The chain employs TRBV7-9 and TRBJ1-1; D call uncertain. The TCR sequence derives from a male donor with ankylosing spondylitis or in good health (not recorded which). CDR3 protein: CASSLGRTNTEAFF. CDR3 bases: TGTGCCAGCAGCCTAGGTCGGACCAACACTGAAGCTTTCTTT.